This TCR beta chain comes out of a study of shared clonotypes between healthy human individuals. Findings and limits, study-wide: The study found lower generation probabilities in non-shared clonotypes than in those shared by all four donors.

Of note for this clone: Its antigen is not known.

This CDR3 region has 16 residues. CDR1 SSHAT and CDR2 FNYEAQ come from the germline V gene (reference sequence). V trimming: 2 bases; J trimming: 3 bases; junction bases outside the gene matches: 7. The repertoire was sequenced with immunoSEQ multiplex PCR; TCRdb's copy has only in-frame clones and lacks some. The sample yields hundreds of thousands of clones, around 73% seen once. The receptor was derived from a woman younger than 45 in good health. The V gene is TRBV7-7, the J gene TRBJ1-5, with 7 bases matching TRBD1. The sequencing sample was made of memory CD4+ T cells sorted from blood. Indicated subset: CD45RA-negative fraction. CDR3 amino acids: CASSLMAGGINQPQHF. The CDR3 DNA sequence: TGTGCCAGCAGCTTAATGGCAGGGGGTATCAATCAGCCCCAGCATTTT.